This T cell receptor (beta chain) comes out of a study of control samples from healthy donors and cancer patients. Method: immunoSEQ multiplex PCR; TCRdb's copy keeps in-frame clones and lacks some. Among fewer than 65,000 clones, roughly nine tenths were seen once, and the ten largest hold 1.6%. The sequencing sample was made of PBMCs. The clonotype originates from a man aged 40-49 years with colorectal cancer.

CDR3 nucleotide sequence: TGCGCCAGCAGCCAAGGTAGCGGGAGGGCCGCCGAGCAGTACTTC. The encoded protein is CASSQGSGRAAEQYF. The chain uses TRBV4-1 and TRBJ2-7; 11 bases align to TRBD2. The V gene end was trimmed by 1 base and the J gene end by 6 bases; junction bases not matched to a gene: 5. CDR1 and CDR2 from the germline V gene are MGHRA and YSYEKL. This CDR3 comprises 15 residues.